Sequencing of this TCR beta chain was carried out in a study of T cell responses to AZD1222 COVID-19 vaccine. Some clones are missing from TCRdb's copy, which holds only in-frame ones; the method was immunoSEQ multiplex PCR. The sample has roughly 150,000 clones, 90% to 95% seen once. Trimming left V 8 bases short and J 2 bases short, with 9 bases between. The germline gives CDR1 SGHVS, CDR2 FQNEAQ. The CDR3 spans 13 residues. The chain uses TRBV7-8 and TRBJ1-4, with D unresolved. The sample consisted of peripheral blood, taken on day 0 of AZD1222 vaccination. This receptor was taken from an adult in good health. This CDR3 reads CASRRRTNEKLFF. The CDR3, as DNA: TGTGCCAGCCGGCGGCGGACTAATGAAAAACTGTTTTTT. The variable domain in full, completed from reference TRBV7-8 and TRBJ1-4, reads GAGVSQSPRYKVAKRGQDVALRCDPISGHVSLFWYQQALGQGPEFLTYFQNEAQLDKSGLPSDRFFAERPEGSVSTLKIQRTQQEDSAVYLCASRRRTNEKLFFGSGTQLSVL.